This TCR beta chain was sequenced during a study of blood T cell repertoires in COVID-19 (dated by TCRdb to between 2020 and 2021). Regarding the research as a whole: Samples covering the acute and convalescent phases of COVID-19 were provided by collaborators in the United States, Italy and Spain. The prospective study material was composed of cDNA or gDNA derived from T cells, B-cell-depleted T cells, or PBMCs. A de-identified subject ID, COVID-19 status, age in years and sex were almost always included in the sample metadata. Where HLA class I and class II types were available, the types were taken from metadata supplied by the sample provider, not from assay-based typing. Deeply sampled blood TCRbeta repertoires from subjects exposed to, actively infected with, or recovered from COVID-19 were included in the dataset. Samples came from the ongoing ImmuneRACE study (first 160 participants) plus 1,254 subjects from 6 global collaborators. The repertoires were released in a freely available public database intended as a resource for research on the immune response to SARS-CoV-2.

In regard to this clone: The target of this receptor is not known. No base quality information exists; no much larger clone differs at one position.

On the study overall, not on this receptor specifically: The quantity of clinical and demographic metadata differed by source and by participant and was supplied without curation.

After removal of 1 base from V and 3 bases from J, the junction retains 7 bases not matched to a gene. The germline V gene yields MDHEN for CDR1 and SYDVKM for CDR2. Inclusive of the bounding cysteine and phenylalanine, the CDR3 is 16 residues long. The CDR3 DNA has 48 bases and is translated from base 1. TCRbeta CDR3 regions were amplified from genomic DNA by means of the immunoSEQ Assay, a bias-controlled multiplex PCR. Turning to the authors' computational methods: Within the assay, amplification of reference gene primers was used to estimate how many nucleated cells each sample contained. Sequence reads were collapsed and filtered to measure the absolute abundance of every unique TCRbeta CDR3 rearrangement. For each sample, productive Simpson clonality was calculated by taking the square root of Simpson's diversity index across productive rearrangements. TCRdb obtained this table from immuneACCESS and retained in-frame rearrangements with V and J assigned. These tables miss some clones; where compared with another copy, unresolved V genes account for less than half of the shortfall, and the remainder is unexplained. That table supplies the V and J calls and clone size; D and trimming were determined from the DNA. This sample is represented by about 250,000 clones; around 86% of them were singletons. More than 1.5% of the sample rests with the top ten.

Participants in the prospective study were aged roughly 18 to 100 years, lived in some 24 United States geographic areas, and enrolled through a virtual design. In the prospective study, cohorts were assigned on the basis of participant-reported clinical history obtained from a screening survey and a study questionnaire. ImmuneRACE Cohort 3 recovered participants were defined by two consecutive negative NP/OP PCR tests, healthcare professional clearance, or symptom resolution. Each participant in the prospective study had whole blood, serum and a nasopharyngeal or oropharyngeal swab collected by mobile phlebotomists. Over an approximately 2-month period, participants in the prospective study had the option of providing additional blood draws and questionnaires. Prospective study blood samples were shipped either frozen or at room temperature before DNA extraction.

The sequence came from a man between 40 and 49 years old who had recovered from COVID-19. Sample: PBMCs or T cells enriched from blood (not recorded which). This chain joins TRBV28 to TRBJ2-5; 8 nucleotides in the junction match TRBD2. DNA sequence: TGTGCCAGCAGTTTATACAGCGGGAGCGGGAAAGAGACCCAGTACTTC. This codes for CASSLYSGSGKETQYF.